A selection of T cell receptor beta chains follows, all from one sample in a study of blood T cell repertoires in COVID-19. TCRdb keeps only in-frame clones here, not all; method: immunoSEQ multiplex PCR. The profile shows 75,000 to 100,000 clones, around nine tenths of them singletons. The specimen was peripheral blood. The receptor set was obtained from a human donor in a cohort sampled during active COVID-19. Each CDR3 is given with its conserved first and last residue. Each record gives: clone size, V gene, J gene, D gene, CDR3 DNA, CDR3 protein. A D gene is named only where the DNA matches it firmly. Expanded clones get a size class; other rows say once, few or many, or leave the size out.

.	TRBV6-5	TRBJ2-1	TRBD2	TGTGCCAGCGTAAGCGGGAGGGCCTACAATGAGCAGTTCTTC	CASVSGRAYNEQFF
.	TRBV29-1	TRBJ2-4	TRBD1	TGCAGCGCATCCGGGACAGGGGGAAACATTCAGTACTTC	CSASGTGGNIQYF
.	TRBV5-1	TRBJ2-1	TRBD1	TGCGCCAGCACCTGGGGCGGGACAGGGTACAATGAGCAGTTCTTC	CASTWGGTGYNEQFF
.	TRBV19	TRBJ2-7	.	TGTGCCAGTAGTATTGCAGGATTAGACTACGAGCAGTACTTC	CASSIAGLDYEQYF
once	TRBV9	TRBJ1-1	.	TGTGCCAGCAGCGTAGACCCCTGGGCAGGCCACACTGAAGCTTTCTTT	CASSVDPWAGHTEAFF
.	TRBV6-5	TRBJ1-3	.	TGTGCCACGGTTTTTGGAAACACCATATATTTT	CATVFGNTIYF
.	TRBV6-5	TRBJ1-1	.	TGTGCCAGCAGCCCAAACGGGGTTAACACTGAAGCTTTCTTT	CASSPNGVNTEAFF
.	TRBV6-1	TRBJ2-1	TRBD2	TGTGCCAGCAGTGAATTCGTCGGGACTAGCGGGAGTTCCTACAATGAGCAGTTCTTC	CASSEFVGTSGSSYNEQFF
.	TRBV6-2/TRBV6-3	TRBJ2-2	.	TGTGCCAGCAGTTACAGCCCCCGACTAGTGGTTAGGACCCGCACCGGGGAGCTGTTTTTT	CASSYSPRLVVRTRTGELFF
few	TRBV15	TRBJ1-5	.	TGTGCCACCAGCAGAGACAGGGGACGCAATCAGCCCCAGCATTTT	CATSRDRGRNQPQHF
.	TRBV6-1	TRBJ1-6	.	TGTGCCAGCAGTGTGATCACAGGTGGGGGCGATTCACCCCTCCACTTT	CASSVITGGGDSPLHF
few	TRBV4-1	TRBJ1-5	TRBD1	TGCGCCAGCAGCCTTGGGACAGGGGTAGGGAATCAGCCCCAGCATTTT	CASSLGTGVGNQPQHF
.	TRBV11-2	TRBJ1-2	.	TGTGCCAGCAGCGCCGGTGGAGCCCGAAGAAGGGGTTATGGCTACACCTTC	CASSAGGARRRGYGYTF
once	TRBV18	TRBJ1-1	TRBD1	TGTGCCAGCTCACTACCGGGACAGGGGAAGACTGAAGCTTTCTTT	CASSLPGQGKTEAFF
.	TRBV5-1	TRBJ1-1	.	TGCGCCAGCAGCTTGGACCCTCTGACAGGTGCTGAAGCTTTCTTT	CASSLDPLTGAEAFF
.	TRBV12-5	TRBJ1-3	.	TGTGCTAGTGGAGGGGTCTCTGGAAACACCATATATTTT	CASGGVSGNTIYF
.	TRBV27	TRBJ2-1	.	TGTGCCAGCAGTCCGGTCCTATCTTCCTACAATGAGCAGTTCTTC	CASSPVLSSYNEQFF
.	TRBV3-1/TRBV3-2	TRBJ2-1	.	TGTGCCAGCAGCCGCCAAACTAGATCCTCCTACAATGAGCAGTTCTTC	CASSRQTRSSYNEQFF
few	TRBV7-9	TRBJ2-3	TRBD1	TGTGCCAGCAACTACCGGATGACAGGGAAAGACACAGATACGCAGTATTTT	CASNYRMTGKDTDTQYF
.	TRBV4-2	TRBJ2-1	TRBD2	TGTGCCAGCAGCCAAGATCTTCTAGCGGGGGGTGAGCAGTTCTTC	CASSQDLLAGGEQFF
few	TRBV3-1/TRBV3-2	TRBJ2-7	TRBD1	TGTGCCAGCAGCCAGGGACAGGGGCGTCTCGACGAGCAGTACTTC	CASSQGQGRLDEQYF
.	TRBV19	TRBJ2-7	.	TGTGCCAGTAGTATCTCCGGGGACACCCACCACGAGCAGTACTTC	CASSISGDTHHEQYF
.	TRBV5-4	TRBJ2-7	.	TGTGCCAGCAGGGCCTGTCGGGAAAGTCTCTCCTACGAGCAGTACTTC	CASRACRESLSYEQYF